This T cell receptor (beta chain) was captured in a study of shared clonotypes between healthy human individuals. The V gene lost 3 bases and the J gene lost 5 bases, with 17 bases spanning the gap. Germline V gene sequence: CDR1 SGDLS, CDR2 YYNGEE. There are 15 residues in the CDR3. Division of CD4+ cells produced a CD45RA+ naive subset and a CD45RA-negative memory subset. This clone was seen once. Its antigen is not identified. Study-wide results and limits: Generation probabilities were higher for clonotypes shared across all four sorted-subset donors than for unshared ones. Sample collection involved blood only; tissue repertoires are likely different.

Authors' analysis steps: Filtering of immunoSEQ junctional sequences could not match full-length read filtering. Data came from immunoSEQ multiplex PCR; TCRdb stores just in-frame clones and leaves some out. V, J and clone size were drawn from that table, and D and trimming were deduced from the DNA. The sample lists some 1 million clones; about 80% were seen once. V usage is TRBV9 and J usage is TRBJ2-5; either TRBD1 or TRBD2 may fit D (6 bases each). The receptor was derived from a man aged 18 to 35 in good health. The sample consisted of memory CD4+ T cells sorted from blood. The subset denotes: CD45RA-negative fraction. DNA of the CDR3: TGTGCCAGCAGCGCCTCCCTGGGGGGCGGCGAGACCCAGTACTTC. Translated, it gives CASSASLGGGETQYF. Looking up the rest from reference TRBV9 and TRBJ2-5 gives the full variable domain: DSGVTQTPKHLITATGQRVTLRCSPRSGDLSVYWYQQSLDQGLQFLIQYYNGEERAKGNILERFSAQQFPDLHSELNLSSLELGDSALYFCASSASLGGGETQYFGPGTRLLVL.